This T cell receptor (beta chain) was retrieved from a study of blood T cell repertoires in COVID-19. About the study: Collection of acute and convalescent COVID-19 samples took place in the United States, Italy and Spain. T cells, B-cell-depleted T cells, or PBMCs supplied cDNA or gDNA.

Source study methods: Estimation of nucleated cell counts relied on the amplification of reference gene primers. Here immunoSEQ multiplex PCR was the method, and the copy in TCRdb shows in-frame clones only, minus some. For V, J and clone size, that table is used; D and trimming come from the DNA. The sample contains 100,000 or so clones, 80% to 95% of which appear only once. There are 15 residues in the CDR3. The V gene lost 3 bases and the J gene lost 5 bases, with 13 bases spanning the gap. Germline V lookup: CDR1 SGHTA, CDR2 FQGNSA. V is TRBV7-2 and J is TRBJ1-4; TRBD1 might be the D (5 bases). Sequenced material: peripheral blood. This receptor was taken from a man between 65 and 79 years old with acute or convalescent COVID-19. The CDR3 nucleotides are TGTGCCAGCAGCTTGGGCCAGGGACTAAATGAAAAACTGTTTTTT. This sequence encodes CASSLGQGLNEKLFF.